This T cell receptor (beta chain) was profiled in a study of beta chain features in type 1 diabetes. Findings and limits, study-wide: Across all four CD4+ subsets, people with type 1 diabetes showed modestly shorter TCRB CDR3s. Sequencing used cDNA, and cells with high TCR expression could therefore be over-represented.

This clone occurred once. What it binds is not known. The CDR3 covers 14 residues. V lost 6 bases, J lost 4 bases, and 5 bases stayed unmatched. Germline V gene lookup returns CDR1 KGHSH and CDR2 LQKENI. Purity exceeded 95% in all sorted populations. Expressed TCRB transcripts were sequenced after all isolated RNA was converted to cDNA. Naive, central memory and regulatory T cell samples averaged about 3.6 million immunoSEQ reads each. Sequencing used immunoSEQ multiplex PCR; TCRdb keeps in-frame clones, though not all of them. Here the sample spans 250,000 to 300,000 clones, roughly an eighth being singletons.

The TCR sequence derives from a man aged 25-45 years with type 1 diabetes. The sequenced sample was naive CD4+ T cells from blood. The J gene is TRBJ2-3, the V gene TRBV18; 9 bases align to TRBD1. The CDR3 spells CASSMTGGPDTQYF. The CDR3 DNA sequence: TGTGCCAGCTCCATGACAGGGGGGCCAGATACGCAGTATTTT.